This passage covers 22 T cell receptor beta chains from one sample sequenced in a study of immune evolution from preneoplasia to lung adenocarcinoma. TCRdb's copy holds only in-frame clones and misses some; the assay was immunoSEQ multiplex PCR. The sample records about 4,700 clones, 76% being singletons. Sequences were obtained from FFPE adjacent normal lung tissue. All receptors come from a person in their sixties or seventies with lung adenocarcinoma.

This chain connects TRBV7-2 to TRBJ2-5; perhaps TRBD2 as D (6 bases). Germline V CDR1 and CDR2: SGHTA, FQGNSA. V was pared by 1 base and J by 5 bases, with 11 bases between. The CDR3 consists of 14 residues. In DNA form, the CDR3 reads TGTGCCAGCAGCTTAGACATAGCGGCGGAGACCCAGTACTTC. Translated: CASSLDIAAETQYF.

This clone was counted between two and nine times. The chain is built from TRBV9 and TRBJ1-1; D perhaps matches TRBD1 (6 bases). Looked up from germline, CDR1 is SGDLS and CDR2 is YYNGEE. This CDR3 comprises 15 residues. V was pared by 2 bases and J by 1 base, with 12 bases between. The CDR3 loop is CASSVADSGNTEAFF. In nucleotides, the CDR3 is TGTGCCAGCAGCGTGGCGGACAGTGGGAACACTGAAGCTTTCTTT.

Comment on this clone: This sample also contains other DNA sequences that code for the same CDR3. CDR3 in DNA: TGTGCCAGCAGGGGGGGAGACGAGCAGTACTTC. Translation: CASRGGDEQYF. The chain has TRBV2 and TRBJ2-7; possible D gene TRBD2, 6 bases. Trimming stripped 6 bases from V and 5 bases from J, with 8 bases between. This CDR3 contains 11 residues. From germline, CDR1 is SNHLY and CDR2 FYNNEI.

The rearrangement uses TRBV6-4 and TRBJ2-7; 10 bases match TRBD1. Per germline, CDR1 MRHNA and CDR2 SNTAGT. CDR3 length: 15 residues. After removal of 1 base from V and 2 bases from J, the junction contained 2 bases not matched to a gene. CDR3 coding DNA: TGTGCCAGCAGTGACTGGGACAGGGGCCCCTACGAGCAGTACTTC. Its translation is CASSDWDRGPYEQYF.

The chain uses TRBV7-9 and TRBJ2-5, with D perhaps being TRBD1 or TRBD2 (5 bases each). The germline gives CDR1 SEHNR, CDR2 FQNEAQ (reference sequence). This CDR3 has 14 amino acids. The germline V and J ends were trimmed by 1 base and 3 bases, with 9 bases remaining between them. CDR3: CASSLVGTEETQYF. CDR3 sequence (DNA): TGTGCCAGCAGCTTAGTGGGGACCGAAGAGACCCAGTACTTC.

The CDR3 here is CASGGTPYEQYF. In DNA, the CDR3 is TGTGCCAGCGGTGGGACACCTTACGAGCAGTACTTC. The chain recombines TRBV6-6 with TRBJ2-7; D might be TRBD1 (6 bases). The germline V and J ends were trimmed by 8 bases and 4 bases, with 12 bases remaining between them. This CDR3 is 12 amino acids long. The germline V gene encodes CDR1 MNHNY and CDR2 SVGAGI (reference sequence).

The chain is built from TRBV5-6 and TRBJ2-5; D is ambiguous. The J call may be wrong; the DNA end is better matched by TRBJ2-7. The CDR3 is made up of 11 amino acids. CDR1 SGHDT and CDR2 YYEEEE come from the germline V gene. The DNA for the CDR3 is TGTGCCAGCAGCTATTCCTACGAGCAGTACTTC. Translated, it gives CASSYSYEQYF.

A word on this clone: Mismatch with germline at one junction end may stem from a read error. The chain couples TRBV7-7 to TRBJ2-5; D unclear. This CDR3 spans 12 amino acids. CDR1 is SSHAT, CDR2 FNYEAQ, per germline (reference sequence). The CDR3 DNA reads TGTGCTAGCAGCTTAGGTTCGGAGACCCAGTACTTC. It is translated as CASSLGSETQYF.

This chain joins TRBV5-8 and TRBJ2-1, with 8 bases aligning to TRBD1. The junction had 15 bases not matched to a gene; V was cut back by 1 base and J by 9 bases. The CDR3 contains 17 residues. Germline CDR1 reads SGHTS; CDR2 reads YDEGEE. The CDR3 is CASSLFSRTGLSSEQFF. CDR3 sequence (DNA): TGTGCCAGCAGCTTGTTCTCCAGGACAGGGTTGTCTTCTGAGCAGTTCTTC.

The rearrangement links TRBV28 to TRBJ2-7, with D hard to call. CDR1 is MDHEN and CDR2 is SYDVKM in the germline V gene. Trimming left V 0 bases short and J 6 bases short, with 9 bases between. The CDR3 consists of 13 residues. The CDR3 loop is CASSLCLGCEQYF. The CDR3 DNA reads TGTGCCAGCAGTTTATGCCTGGGGTGCGAGCAGTACTTC.

This clone is a singleton in its sample. V is TRBV4-1 and J is TRBJ2-2; D ambiguous. Germline loops: CDR1 MGHRA, CDR2 YSYEKL. V lost 5 bases, J lost 7 bases, and 5 bases lay in between. The CDR3 sequence is 11 residues long. The CDR3 loop is CASSTYGELFF. In DNA form, the CDR3 reads TGCGCCAGCAGCACGTACGGGGAGCTGTTTTTT.

The genes are TRBV19 and TRBJ1-2; D possibly corresponds to TRBD1 (6 bases). From germline, CDR1 is LNHDA and CDR2 SQIVND (reference sequence). V was shortened by 5 bases and J by 5 bases, with 12 bases between the two germline ends. This CDR3 spans 13 amino acids. CDR3 DNA sequence: TGTGCCAGTAGTCCAGGGGTGGAATATGGCTACACCTTC. Amino acid sequence: CASSPGVEYGYTF.

This clone was seen only a few times. The chain recombines TRBV6-5 with TRBJ1-5, with TRBD1 matching over 9 bases. CDR1 is MNHEY and CDR2 is SVGAGI in the germline V gene. The junction had 4 bases not matched to a gene; V was cut back by 2 bases and J by 5 bases. The CDR3 sequence is 15 residues long. CDR3 sequence reads: CASSYTTGGDQPQHF. CDR3 DNA sequence: TGTGCCAGCAGTTACACGACAGGGGGGGATCAGCCCCAGCATTTT.

The V and J genes are TRBV7-8 and TRBJ2-1; no reliable D call. There are 11 residues in the CDR3. Trimming took off 7 bases at V and 5 bases at J, with 6 bases between the two ends. Germline CDR1 is SGHVS and CDR2 is FQNEAQ. The CDR3 DNA sequence: TGTGCCAGCAAAAGGGACAATGAGCAGTTCTTC. It specifies CASKRDNEQFF. The variable domain in full, with the rest retrieved from reference TRBV7-8 and TRBJ2-1, is GAGVSQSPRYKVAKRGQDVALRCDPISGHVSLFWYQQALGQGPEFLTYFQNEAQLDKSGLPSDRFFAERPEGSVSTLKIQRTQQEDSAVYLCASKRDNEQFFGPGTRLTVL.

The chain has TRBV6-4 and TRBJ1-1; unclear D gene. The CDR3 is 14 amino acids. The germline V gene encodes CDR1 MRHNA and CDR2 SNTAGT. Between the trimmed V and J ends, which lost 0 bases and 1 base, there was a span of 6 bases. CDR3 sequence: CASSDSGENTEAFF. CDR3 DNA sequence: TGTGCCAGCAGTGACTCTGGGGAGAACACTGAAGCTTTCTTT.

The genes are TRBV5-1 and TRBJ1-1, with D possibly matching TRBD1 (5 bases). V lost 0 bases to trimming and J lost 5 bases, with 11 bases between them. From germline, CDR1 is SGHRS and CDR2 YFSETQ. The CDR3 spans 14 residues. Here the CDR3 DNA reads TGCGCCAGCAGCTTGGAATGGGGCTTAACTGAAGCTTTCTTT. Protein: CASSLEWGLTEAFF.

This clone was detected only a few times. This rearrangement joins TRBV19 to TRBJ1-3; maybe TRBD1 (5 bases). Trimming removed 4 bases from V and 5 bases from J, with 9 bases in between. Germline values: CDR1 LNHDA, CDR2 SQIVND (reference sequence). The CDR3 is 13 amino acids. The chain's CDR3 is CASSTRGRNTIYF. For the CDR3, the DNA is TGTGCCAGTAGTACTCGGGGACGAAACACCATATATTTT.

The V gene is TRBV18, the J gene TRBJ1-5; D gene ambiguous. V was pared by 1 base and J by 5 bases, with 12 bases between. Germline V gives CDR1 KGHSH, CDR2 LQKENI. This CDR3 has 15 amino acids. CDR3 in amino acids: CASSPLPRADQPQHF. In nucleotides, the CDR3 is TGTGCCAGCTCACCACTCCCTAGGGCAGATCAGCCCCAGCATTTT.

This clone was observed once. This rearrangement joins TRBV15 to TRBJ1-1; D is ambiguous. The germline gives CDR1 LNHNV, CDR2 YYDKDF (reference sequence). CDR3 size: 13 residues. V was clipped by 4 bases and J by 1 base, with 7 bases between them. The CDR3 protein is CATSNSGNTEAFF. CDR3 sequence (DNA): TGTGCCACCAGCAATTCGGGGAACACTGAAGCTTTCTTT.

This clone was detected only a few times. The chain links TRBV18 to TRBJ2-2; D may be TRBD1 or TRBD2 (5 bases each). This CDR3 comprises 15 residues. Germline V lookup: CDR1 KGHSH, CDR2 LQKENI. Trimming took off 1 base at V and 4 bases at J, with 10 bases between the two ends. The DNA of the CDR3 is TGTGCCAGCTCACCACTGGGGGTCGGCACCGGGGAGCTGTTTTTT. Translated, it gives CASSPLGVGTGELFF.

Written as DNA, the CDR3 is TGTGCCTGGAGTGTGATGGGACAGGACACCTACGAGCAGTACTTC. Its translation is CAWSVMGQDTYEQYF. The chain couples TRBV30 to TRBJ2-7; 8 bases fit TRBD1. Trimming at V came to 0 bases and at J to 2 bases, leaving 6 bases not matched to a gene. Germline lookup yields CDR1 GTSNPN and CDR2 SVGIG (reference sequence). This CDR3 region has 15 residues.

The CDR3 DNA reads as TGCGCCAGCAGCCAAGAAACCGGGACACTGCAAGAGACCCAGTACTTC. Amino acid sequence: CASSQETGTLQETQYF. The V call is TRBV4-3, the J call TRBJ2-5, with D perhaps matching TRBD1 (6 bases). From germline, CDR1 is LGHNA and CDR2 YSLEER. Trimming left V 0 bases short and J 2 bases short, with 13 bases between. The CDR3 consists of 16 residues.